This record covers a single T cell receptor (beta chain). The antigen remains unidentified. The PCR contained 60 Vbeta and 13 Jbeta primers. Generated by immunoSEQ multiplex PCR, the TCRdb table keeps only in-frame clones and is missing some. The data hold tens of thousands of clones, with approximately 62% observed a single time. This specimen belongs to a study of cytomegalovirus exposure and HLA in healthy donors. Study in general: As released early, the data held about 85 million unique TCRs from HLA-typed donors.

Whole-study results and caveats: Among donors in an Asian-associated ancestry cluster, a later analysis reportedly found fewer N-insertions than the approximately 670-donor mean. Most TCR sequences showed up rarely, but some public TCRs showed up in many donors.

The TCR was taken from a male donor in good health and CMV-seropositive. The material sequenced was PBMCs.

The CDR3 region has the DNA TGCGCCAGCAGCCAAGATCAGTGGGGACAGGCTAATGAAAAACTGTTTTTT. This codes for CASSQDQWGQANEKLFF. This sequence joins TRBV4-3 and TRBJ1-4, with 8 bases lining up with TRBD1. The CDR3 is 17 amino acids. The V gene's germline CDR1 is LGHNA and CDR2 YSLEER. V shed 0 bases and J 3 bases; nucleotides not matched to a gene: 6.